The clone carrying this T cell receptor (beta chain) has more than one count but fewer than ten. The antigen is not known. These data originate in a study of early T cells in non-severe SARS-CoV-2 infection. As for the study in general: Unpaired chains resulted from sequencing bulk RNA of unsorted whole blood.

Whole-study results and caveats: VDJdb-based matching was biased toward anti-spike CD8 responses and missed private and CD4 specificities.

Individual cDNA molecules received unique molecular identifiers. A single record per CDR3 protein comes from TCRdb applying MiXCR to the 5' RACE reads. The data show about 79,000 distinct CDR3 sequences, under 15% seen once. The sequence derives from an adult who was a healthcare worker with PCR-confirmed SARS-CoV-2 infection or an uninfected control (not recorded which). What was sequenced was whole blood.

As DNA, the CDR3 is TGTGCCAGCAGTACGGACAGGTCCTACGAGCAGTACTTC. It translates to CASSTDRSYEQYF. This rearrangement joins TRBV12-3 or TRBV12-4 to TRBJ2-7, with 7 bases lining up with TRBD1. This CDR3 has 13 residues. The junction had 2 bases not matched to a gene; V was cut back by 5 bases and J by 1 base.